The TCR beta chain under discussion was sequenced for a study of T-cell reconstitution after alpha-beta-depleted transplantation in children. Trimming removed 5 bases from V and 3 bases from J, with 16 bases in between. This CDR3 region has 15 residues. A library of TCRbeta sequences, prepared with unique molecular identifiers, was generated. MiXCR, run by TCRdb on the PCR reads, gives a single entry per CDR3 protein. The table has some 240,000 distinct CDR3 sequences, 9.7% seen once. This clonotype showed up many times. Sequencing was performed on PBMCs from the stem cell graft donor, taken from the stem cell graft. The genes are TRBV12-3 or TRBV12-4 and TRBJ1-2; no definite D call. This receptor was obtained from a human donor who donated a stem cell graft to a child with SCID. CDR3 nucleotide sequence: TGTGCCAGCAGTGAGGATCTCAGGCGGGACTATGGCTACACCTTC. This sequence encodes CASSEDLRRDYGYTF.